A selection of T cell receptor beta chains follows, all from one sample in a study of blood T cells in healthy people across ages. TCRdb independently ran MiXCR on the 5' RACE reads; one entry per CDR3 protein. Among about 600,000 distinct CDR3 sequences listed, less than 60% were seen once. The specimen was blood. These receptors all come from an elderly man in good health. Both conserved end residues are part of each CDR3. The order of the fields is J gene, clone size, D gene, V gene, CDR3 DNA, CDR3 protein. D genes are given only for firm matches. Size is stated for part of the rows, as once, few or many counts, or as a class when the clone is expanded.

TRBJ1-6,few,NA,TRBV6-5,TGTGCCAGCAGGAAATTGGGACCTAAAGAGTCACCCCTCCACTTT,CASRKLGPKESPLHF
TRBJ1-2,NA,NA,TRBV3-1,TGTGCCAGCAGCCAAATTGGAGACAGTTTATATGGCTACACCTTC,CASSQIGDSLYGYTF
TRBJ1-6,NA,TRBD1,TRBV6-1,TGTGCCAGCAGTGAGGGGACAGGGGGCAATTCACCCCTCCACTTT,CASSEGTGGNSPLHF
TRBJ2-6,few,NA,TRBV6-2/TRBV6-3,TGTGCCAGCAGGGAGGGACAGTATTACTCTGGGGCCAACGTCCTGACTTTC,CASREGQYYSGANVLTF
TRBJ2-2,NA,NA,TRBV27,TGTGCCAGCCGACGAGCGGGTCCGCGCACCGGGGAGCTGTTTTTT,CASRRAGPRTGELFF
TRBJ2-1,few,TRBD1,TRBV7-2,TGTGCCAGCAGCTTACTCGGACAGGAAACCTACAATGAGCAGTTCTTC,CASSLLGQETYNEQFF
TRBJ2-3,few,NA,TRBV9,TGTGCCAGCAGCGTAGAATTCGGGACGGAGCCTTCCACAGATACGCAGTATTTT,CASSVEFGTEPSTDTQYF
TRBJ2-3,NA,TRBD2,TRBV5-1,TGCGCCAGCAGCTTGGAGGGTAGCGGGAGCACAGATACGCAGTATTTT,CASSLEGSGSTDTQYF
TRBJ2-7,NA,TRBD1,TRBV12-3/TRBV12-4,TGTGCCAGCAGTTCGGACAGGGGTGGCTACGAGCAGTACTTC,CASSSDRGGYEQYF
TRBJ2-1,once,NA,TRBV15,TGTGCCACCAGCGGAGGACGGCGGGATTCGATTTTCAATGAGCAGTTCTTC,CATSGGRRDSIFNEQFF
TRBJ2-7,few,TRBD1,TRBV20-1,TGCAGTGCTAGGAATAGTGGACAGGGGCTCTACGAGCAGTACTTC,CSARNSGQGLYEQYF
TRBJ1-1,many,TRBD1,TRBV6-6,TGTGCCAGCGAGATCCATGTCGGACAGGGGACGATGAACACTGAAGCTTTCTTT,CASEIHVGQGTMNTEAFF
TRBJ2-1,NA,NA,TRBV20-1,TGCAGTGCCCCATGGGGCCCGCAGTACAATGAGCAGTTCTTC,CSAPWGPQYNEQFF
TRBJ1-5,NA,NA,TRBV20-1,TGCAGTGCCATGCCCGGGACTGGGGATCAGCCCCAGCATTTT,CSAMPGTGDQPQHF
TRBJ1-5,once,NA,TRBV28,TGTGCCAGCAGTTCTCTCCGGGCTTTGGGACAGCCCCAGCATTTT,CASSSLRALGQPQHF
TRBJ2-3,NA,NA,TRBV3-1,TGTGCCAGCAGCCGAGGGTCTGGCACAGATACGCAGTATTTT,CASSRGSGTDTQYF
TRBJ1-1,few,NA,TRBV10-3,TGTGCCATCAGTAAATACCCCCTGGGGGAGAACACTGAAGCTTTCTTT,CAISKYPLGENTEAFF
TRBJ1-2,NA,TRBD1,TRBV4-2,TGTGCCAGCAGCCAAACCCGCACGACAGGGGCCGGCTACACCTTC,CASSQTRTTGAGYTF
TRBJ2-5,NA,NA,TRBV7-8,TGTGCCAACAGTTCAACCGACAGCATAGGGACCCAGTACTTC,CANSSTDSIGTQYF
TRBJ2-3,NA,NA,TRBV11-2,TGTGCCAGCAGACCGGACGCGATGGGGACGCAGTATTTT,CASRPDAMGTQYF
TRBJ2-7,few,NA,TRBV4-1,TGCGCCAGCAGCGCCCGGGACTTCAACGAGCAGTACTTC,CASSARDFNEQYF
TRBJ1-2,NA,NA,TRBV28,TGTGCCAGCAGTCCCACGGCTAACTATGGCTGCACCTTC,CASSPTANYGCTF
TRBJ2-5,NA,NA,TRBV20-1,TGCAGTGCTAGAGATACCCTTAAAGAGACCCAGTACTTC,CSARDTLKETQYF
TRBJ2-1,once,TRBD1,TRBV7-6,TGTGCCAGCAGCAAGACAGGGGGTACCTACAATGAGCAGTTCTTC,CASSKTGGTYNEQFF
TRBJ1-2,NA,TRBD1,TRBV20-1,TGCAGTGCTACAACCAGGACAGGGGGCAGCTATGGCTACACCTTC,CSATTRTGGSYGYTF
TRBJ1-1,once,NA,TRBV5-1,TGCGCCAGCAGCTCGTTCCCCGGGACAACGAACACTGAAGCTTTCTTT,CASSSFPGTTNTEAFF
TRBJ2-7,NA,NA,TRBV10-1,TGCGCCGGCAGTGAAAGATACACCCTGGACGAGCAGTACTTC,CAGSERYTLDEQYF
TRBJ1-2,NA,TRBD1,TRBV6-5,TGTGCCAGCAGTTACTCCAGGACAGGGGGGTTGGATAACTATGGCTACACCTTC,CASSYSRTGGLDNYGYTF
TRBJ2-7,NA,TRBD2,TRBV9,TGTGCCAGCAGCGTAGACTTAGCGGGTGAGCAGTACTTC,CASSVDLAGEQYF
TRBJ2-5,NA,NA,TRBV20-1,TGCAGTGCTGGGCGGGGCCTAGGTGGACAAGAGACCCAGTACTTC,CSAGRGLGGQETQYF
TRBJ2-7,few,NA,TRBV7-2,TGTGCCAGCAGCCCCCTTTTCACAGGGTCCTACGAGCAGTACTTC,CASSPLFTGSYEQYF
TRBJ1-2,many,TRBD1,TRBV6-6,TGTGCCAGCAGTTACACCGGGACAGGGTATGGCTACACCTTC,CASSYTGTGYGYTF
TRBJ1-1,few,TRBD1,TRBV3-1,TGTGCCAGCAGCCAAGTCCCACAGGGGGCATCGTCTTTCTTT,CASSQVPQGASSFF
TRBJ1-5,few,NA,TRBV10-3,TGTGCCATCAGTGAATCGGGGGGCTCGGATCAGCCCCAGCATTTT,CAISESGGSDQPQHF
TRBJ1-6,NA,NA,TRBV20-1,TGCAGTGCTAGAGTTCAGAGCTCCTATAATTCACCCCTCCACTTT,CSARVQSSYNSPLHF
TRBJ1-1,NA,NA,TRBV29-1,TGCAGCGTTGACGAGAGGGAAGCTTTCTTT,CSVDEREAFF
TRBJ2-1,NA,TRBD2,TRBV20-1,TGCAGTGCTCCTGCGGGAGGGCCTGCCAATGAGCAGTTCTTC,CSAPAGGPANEQFF
TRBJ1-2,NA,TRBD1,TRBV28,TGTGCCAGCAGATACAGGGGATACGGCTACACCTTC,CASRYRGYGYTF
TRBJ2-7,many,TRBD1,TRBV7-9,TGTGCCAGCAGCCGGACAGGTTACGAGCAGTACTTC,CASSRTGYEQYF
TRBJ2-3,many,TRBD2,TRBV6-5,TGTGCCAGCAGTTATGCGACGGGAGGGCCCCGCGGTACAGATACGCAGTATTTT,CASSYATGGPRGTDTQYF
TRBJ1-5,many,NA,TRBV6-5,TGTGCCAGCAGTCCTCAGGCTTTCAGGAATCAGCCCCAGCATTTT,CASSPQAFRNQPQHF
TRBJ1-1,NA,NA,TRBV20-1,TGCAGTGCCTTAAGTAACACTGAAGCTTTCTTT,CSALSNTEAFF
TRBJ1-2,NA,NA,TRBV20-1,TGCAGTGCTAGAGTAGGAGGGGTGGGTGGCTACACCTTC,CSARVGGVGGYTF
TRBJ2-4,few,TRBD2,TRBV6-5,TGTGCCAGCAGTTACGGTAGCGGGATTGATCTAGCCAAAAACATTCAGTACTTC,CASSYGSGIDLAKNIQYF
TRBJ2-1,NA,TRBD1,TRBV20-1,TGCAGTGCTACCAACCCGGGACAGTTCGTCAATGAGCAGTTCTTC,CSATNPGQFVNEQFF
TRBJ2-7,many,TRBD2,TRBV6-6,TGTGCCAGCAGTTTCCGGGGGGACGGCTACGAGCAGTACTTC,CASSFRGDGYEQYF
TRBJ2-6,NA,NA,TRBV12-3/TRBV12-4,TGTGCCAGCTCCCTGAGTGGGGCCGCTGGGGCCAACGTCCTGACTTTC,CASSLSGAAGANVLTF
TRBJ2-1,NA,TRBD2,TRBV6-2/TRBV6-3,TGTGCCAGCACCGACTCTAGCGGGAGGCACGGATCCTACAATGAGCAGTTCTTC,CASTDSSGRHGSYNEQFF
TRBJ2-7,NA,NA,TRBV5-1,TGCGCCAGCAGCTTTATTCCAGACAGCGCCTACGAGCAGTACTTC,CASSFIPDSAYEQYF
TRBJ2-3,few,NA,TRBV7-2,TGTGCCAGCAGCGAGTCGTACGGTACAGATACGCAGTATTTT,CASSESYGTDTQYF
TRBJ1-6,many,NA,TRBV6-6,TGTGCCAGCAGTTTCCCGGGGGCCACCGGTTATTCACCCCTCCACTTT,CASSFPGATGYSPLHF
TRBJ2-7,NA,TRBD2,TRBV6-2/TRBV6-3,TGTGCCAGCAGTAAAGCGGGGCCCAACGAGCAGTACTTC,CASSKAGPNEQYF
TRBJ2-2,many,TRBD2,TRBV6-6,TGTGCCAGCAGTTACAGACTAGCGGGAACCGGGGAGCTGTTTTTT,CASSYRLAGTGELFF
TRBJ1-1,few,TRBD1,TRBV6-5,TGTGCCACCAGGGGGACAGGGGATGAAGCTTTCTTT,CATRGTGDEAFF
TRBJ2-1,NA,TRBD2,TRBV20-1,TGCAGTGCTAGCCTAGCGGGAGAGGGAGAGCAGTTCTTC,CSASLAGEGEQFF
TRBJ1-6,NA,NA,TRBV28,TGTGCCAGCAGTACCGGACTCAATTCACCCCTCCACTTT,CASSTGLNSPLHF
TRBJ2-3,NA,NA,TRBV20-1,TGCAGTGCTAACCCCCCGACCGGGACCCCAGCAGATACGCAGTATTTT,CSANPPTGTPADTQYF